This record looks at one TCR beta chain sequence and its context. The data stem from a study of blood T cells in healthy people across ages. Primers used in a second PCR of about 7 to 12 cycles were a sample-barcoded 5' primer and a J-beta primer mix. Every single cDNA molecule received a tag from a template-switch adaptor with 12 random nucleotides. One entry per CDR3 protein, called by TCRdb with MiXCR from the 5' RACE reads. The sample lists approximately 800,000 distinct CDR3 sequences, more than 50% occurring once. V lost 5 bases to trimming and J lost 11 bases, with 24 bases between them. CDR1 and CDR2 from the germline V gene are MNHEY and SVGAGI. The CDR3 is made up of 15 amino acids.

The chain employs TRBV6-5 and TRBJ2-5; D remains unclear. The specimen sequenced was blood. The TCR originated in a middle-aged man in good health. CDR3 amino acids: CASSQDARSYNEQYF. The DNA for the CDR3 is TGTGCCAGCAGTCAGGACGCTCGCTCCTACAATGAGCAGTACTTC.